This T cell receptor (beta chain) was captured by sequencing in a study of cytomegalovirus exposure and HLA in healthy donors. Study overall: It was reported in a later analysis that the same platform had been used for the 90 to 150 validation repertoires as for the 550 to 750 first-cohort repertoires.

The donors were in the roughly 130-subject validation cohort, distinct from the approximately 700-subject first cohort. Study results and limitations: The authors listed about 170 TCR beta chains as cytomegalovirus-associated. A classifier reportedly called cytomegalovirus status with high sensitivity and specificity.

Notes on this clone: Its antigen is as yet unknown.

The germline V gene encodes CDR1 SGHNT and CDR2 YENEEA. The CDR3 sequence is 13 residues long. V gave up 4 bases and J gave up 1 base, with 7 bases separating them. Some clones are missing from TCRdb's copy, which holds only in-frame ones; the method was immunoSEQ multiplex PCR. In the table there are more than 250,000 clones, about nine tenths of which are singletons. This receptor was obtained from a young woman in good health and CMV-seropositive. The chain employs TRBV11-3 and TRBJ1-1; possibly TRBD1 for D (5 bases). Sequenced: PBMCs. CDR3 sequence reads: CASSSGGNTEAFF. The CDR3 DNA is TGTGCCAGCAGCTCCGGGGGGAACACTGAAGCTTTCTTT.